This entry concerns a single T cell receptor (beta chain). This clone showed up just a few times. Its binding antigen is unknown. No much larger clone exists at a distance of one base, and base qualities are not known. These data are taken from a study of beta chain features in type 1 diabetes (dated by TCRdb to 2016 to 2019). Regarding the research as a whole: Patients and healthy donors did not differ in mean age, gender distribution, total cell number or subset yield. A total of around 110,000,000 sorted cells were examined across all samples, and RNA yield correlated strongly with the number of cells per subset. The study compared the TCRB repertoires of sorted circulating CD4+ T cell subsets in recently diagnosed type 1 diabetes patients with those in matched healthy donors. Regulatory and stem cell-like memory subsets were obtained from only 8 patients and roughly 8 healthy donors, while naive and central memory subsets were obtained from all 30 or so donors. What the research found in general, with its limitations: Because cDNA was sequenced instead of genomic DNA, highly expressing activated cells could be over-represented, though the groups showed no difference in activation or CD3 levels. At VDJ recombination sites, patients with type 1 diabetes made fewer insertions and deleted more nucleotides, a pattern implying thymic rearrangement abnormalities. Naive, central memory and regulatory TCRB repertoires appeared to be more similar among patients than among healthy donors. HLA sub-analyses involved small numbers of individuals, so any influence of HLA type on TCRB rearrangement remained unresolved. In all four CD4+ subsets, TCRB CDR3 length was moderately but significantly shorter in type 1 diabetes patients. Shorter templates might have been favored by PCR, but patient and control samples were amplified and corrected together, so both groups would have been affected equally by any skew.

Each donor gave one peripheral blood draw, averaging approximately 120 mL, which was collected into heparinised tubes. A BD FACSAria II and a panel including CD45RO, CCR7, CD25, CD127, CD95 and CD27 were used to sort naive, central memory, regulatory and stem cell-like memory CD4+ T cells. A purity above 98% was achieved for all sorted populations. PBMCs were separated immediately by Lymphoprep density gradient centrifugation and were stained directly, without being cultured. So that batch effects would be minimized, each experiment stained and sorted samples in pairs, pairing one healthy donor with one patient. The entire amount of isolated RNA was reverse transcribed using the High Capacity cDNA Reverse Transcription Kit, so the sequenced TCRB transcripts were expressed ones. Deep immunoSEQ sequencing was applied to naive, central memory and regulatory T cell samples, giving an average of about 3.4 million total reads per sample. After sorted cells were lysed in RLT buffer, RNA was extracted with DNase-treated RNeasy Micro or Mini kits, with the choice depending on cell number. Each cell subset was processed separately to prevent cross-contamination, with patient and healthy donor samples processed together. TCRB sequences were amplified from cDNA with the immunoSEQ multiplex PCR, producing 87-bp fragments spanning the CDR3 region. The amplicons were sequenced using the Illumina HiSeq platform. As for how the authors treated the data: PCR bias was computationally corrected using synthetic template baselines, reads within Hamming distance 2 were collapsed, and singletons that could not be merged were discarded. Reads were aligned against IMGT to assign V, D and J genes, CDR3 length and insertions or deletions at six rearrangement sites. Within each subset, clonotype counts were normalized to the number of sorted cells before true diversity and Gini coefficients were calculated with the tcR R package. The overlap coefficient, calculated on TCRB nucleotide sequences, was used to quantify repertoire sharing. Out-of-frame TCRB sequences from naive cells were analyzed as a proxy for the pre-selection repertoire. Drawn from immuneACCESS, this table holds only the in-frame rearrangements with V and J called that TCRdb kept. Clones are partly lost; checked studies trace under half to an unresolved V gene and leave the rest unexplained. For V, J and clone size, that table is used; D and trimming come from the DNA. A total of hundreds of thousands of clones appear in this sample, approximately 30% of them only once. The leading ten clones occupy about 0.06% of the sample.

V sheds 0 bases and J sheds 6 bases, leaving 9 bases between their ends. From its cysteine to its phenylalanine, the CDR3 spans 13 amino acids. Only the CDR3 portion is preserved as DNA: 39 bases, with reading frame beginning at the first base. The germline V gene (reference sequence) specifies LNHNV as CDR1 and YYDKDF as CDR2. Recombination connected TRBV15 to TRBJ2-7; the D segment might be TRBD1 or TRBD2, since each matches 6 bases. This sequence was found in a young man in good health. The sample consisted of naive CD4+ T cells from blood. The cell subset or site label of this sample denotes: true naive CD4+ T cells. The DNA is as follows: TGTGCCACCAGCAGAGATGGGGGGCCCGAGCAGTACTTC. Protein translation: CATSRDGGPEQYF.